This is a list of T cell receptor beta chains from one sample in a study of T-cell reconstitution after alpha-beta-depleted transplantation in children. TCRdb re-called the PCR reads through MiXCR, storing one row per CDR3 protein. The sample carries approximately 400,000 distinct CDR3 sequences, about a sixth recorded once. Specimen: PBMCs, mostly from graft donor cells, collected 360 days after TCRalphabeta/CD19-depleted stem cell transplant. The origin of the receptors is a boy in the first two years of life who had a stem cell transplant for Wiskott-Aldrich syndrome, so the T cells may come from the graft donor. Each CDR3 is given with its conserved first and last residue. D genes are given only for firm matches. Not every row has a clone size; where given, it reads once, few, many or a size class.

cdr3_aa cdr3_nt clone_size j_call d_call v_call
CASSMTGDRGYEQYF TGTGCCAGCAGTATGACCGGGGACAGGGGGTACGAGCAGTACTTC . TRBJ2-7 TRBD1 TRBV28
CASSGGTSGRGTDTQYF TGTGCCAGCAGCGGAGGGACTAGCGGGAGGGGGACAGATACGCAGTATTTT few TRBJ2-3 TRBD2 TRBV5-5
CSVEDLPGETQYF TGCAGCGTTGAAGATCTTCCCGGGGAGACCCAGTACTTC . TRBJ2-5 . TRBV29-1
CAAAGRTGELFF TGTGCCGCGGCGGGTCGTACCGGGGAGCTGTTTTTT . TRBJ2-2 . TRBV10-3
CASSLVTSDSYEQYF TGCGCCAGCAGCTTGGTAACTAGCGACTCCTACGAGCAGTACTTC . TRBJ2-7 TRBD2 TRBV5-1
CASSLGTPRGTGELFF TGCGCCAGCAGCTTGGGAACTCCGAGGGGGACCGGGGAGCTGTTTTTT few TRBJ2-2 . TRBV5-1
CASSGMRGTGNRHEQFF TGTGCCAGCAGCGGAATGAGGGGGACAGGGAACAGGCATGAGCAGTTCTTC few TRBJ2-1 TRBD1 TRBV9
CATSDLRKGGETQYF TGTGCCACCAGTGATTTGAGAAAAGGCGGTGAGACCCAGTACTTC few TRBJ2-5 . TRBV24-1
CASSQFGDRGGETQYF TGCGCCAGCAGCCAATTCGGCGACAGGGGAGGAGAGACCCAGTACTTC few TRBJ2-5 TRBD1 TRBV4-1
CASSLMGQGPSNEQFF TGCGCCAGCAGCTTGATGGGACAGGGCCCATCCAATGAGCAGTTCTTC few TRBJ2-1 TRBD1 TRBV5-1
CASSFGGRTVQETQYF TGTGCCAGTAGTTTTGGCGGGAGGACTGTCCAAGAGACCCAGTACTTC few TRBJ2-5 TRBD2 TRBV19
CASSLSLGFKTQYF TGCGCCAGCAGCTTGTCACTGGGGTTCAAGACCCAGTACTTC few TRBJ2-5 . TRBV5-1
CASSLKGGLAGDSYNEQFF TGTGCCAGCAGCTTAAAGGGGGGACTAGCGGGGGACTCCTACAATGAGCAGTTCTTC . TRBJ2-1 TRBD2 TRBV7-6
CAIRGTEETQYF TGTGCCATCAGGGGCACTGAAGAGACCCAGTACTTC . TRBJ2-5 . TRBV10-3
CASSPQGFKEYEQYF TGTGCCAGCAGCCCACAGGGATTTAAGGAATACGAGCAGTACTTC . TRBJ2-7 . TRBV7-9
CASSRGTGGWANTGELFF TGTGCCAGCAGCCGAGGGACAGGGGGATGGGCGAACACCGGGGAGCTGTTTTTT . TRBJ2-2 TRBD1 TRBV25-1
CASSLDSFRDEQYF TGTGCCAGCAGCCTGGACTCCTTTAGGGACGAGCAGTACTTC . TRBJ2-7 . TRBV3-1
CSARDRVGANVLTF TGCAGTGCTAGGGACAGGGTCGGGGCCAACGTCCTGACTTTC few TRBJ2-6 TRBD1 TRBV20-1
CASTHARVANTGELFF TGTGCCAGCACCCATGCCCGGGTTGCGAACACCGGGGAGCTGTTTTTT few TRBJ2-2 . TRBV12-3/TRBV12-4
CASSYGLMGGIYEQYF TGTGCCAGCAGTTACGGATTGATGGGGGGAATCTACGAGCAGTACTTC few TRBJ2-7 . TRBV6-2/TRBV6-3
CASSFTSGRAANTGELFF TGTGCCAGCAGCTTCACTAGCGGGAGGGCCGCGAACACCGGGGAGCTGTTTTTT many TRBJ2-2 TRBD2 TRBV7-8
CSVSGVPQETQYF TGCAGCGTTAGCGGGGTGCCCCAAGAGACCCAGTACTTC . TRBJ2-5 TRBD2 TRBV29-1
CASSLVPQGASSENTIYF TGTGCCAGCAGCTTAGTCCCCCAGGGGGCGAGTTCTGAAAACACCATATATTTT . TRBJ1-3 TRBD1 TRBV11-2
CASSLAFGLRSYEQYF TGTGCCAGCAGCTTAGCATTCGGGTTACGCTCCTACGAGCAGTACTTC few TRBJ2-7 . TRBV7-2
CASSLGYLNEQFF TGCGCCAGCAGCTTGGGCTATCTCAATGAGCAGTTCTTC . TRBJ2-1 . TRBV5-1
CASSSAGGEQFF TGTGCCAGCAGCTCAGCAGGGGGTGAGCAGTTCTTC . TRBJ2-1 TRBD1 TRBV7-9
CASSYWGNTDTQYF TGTGCCAGCAGTTACTGGGGGAACACAGATACGCAGTATTTT few TRBJ2-3 . TRBV6-5